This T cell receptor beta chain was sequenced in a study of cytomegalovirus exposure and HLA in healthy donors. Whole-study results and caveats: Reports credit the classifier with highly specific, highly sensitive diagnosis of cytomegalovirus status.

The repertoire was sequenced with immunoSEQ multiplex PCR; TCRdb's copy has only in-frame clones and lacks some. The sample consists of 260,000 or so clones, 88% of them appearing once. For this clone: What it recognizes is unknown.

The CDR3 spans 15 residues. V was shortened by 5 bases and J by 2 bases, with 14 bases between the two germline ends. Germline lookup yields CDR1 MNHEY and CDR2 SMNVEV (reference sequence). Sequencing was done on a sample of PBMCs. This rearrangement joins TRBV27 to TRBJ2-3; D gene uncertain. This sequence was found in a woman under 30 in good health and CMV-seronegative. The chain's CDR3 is CASSDDWPDTDTQYF. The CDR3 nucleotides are TGTGCCAGCAGTGACGACTGGCCCGACACAGATACGCAGTATTTT.